The clone carrying this T cell receptor beta chain was picked up many times. Its antigen is unknown. Unique molecular identifiers featured in how the TCRbeta library was prepared. TCRdb called the PCR reads again in MiXCR, with one record for every CDR3 protein. The sample has hundreds of thousands of distinct CDR3 sequences, 8% to 11% seen once. This record comes from a study of T-cell reconstitution after alpha-beta-depleted transplantation in children. Findings and limits, study-wide: A year post-transplant, T-cell counts and diversity derived mostly from newly produced T cells. As was reported, about two months after transplant, alpha-beta T cells came from several hundred expanded graft clones. After transplant, high TCRbeta diversity at day 60 in some patients arose from surviving recipient T cells and thymic progenitors.

Germline V CDR1 and CDR2: SGHRS, YFSETQ. The CDR3 consists of 16 residues. With 2 bases clipped from V and 6 bases from J, the junction kept 6 bases outside the gene matches. The sample was PBMCs, taken before TCRalphabeta/CD19-depleted stem cell transplant. This receptor was obtained from a child aged 2 to 10 with inherited bone marrow failure, due to receive a stem cell transplant. The chain is built from TRBV5-1 and TRBJ2-3; 13 bases align to TRBD2. CDR3 nucleotide sequence: TGCGCCAGCAGCTTTGGACTAGCGGGAGACCCGGATACGCAGTATTTT. Residues: CASSFGLAGDPDTQYF.